This T cell receptor beta chain was sequenced in a study of blood T cell repertoires in COVID-19. The CDR3 has 13 amino acids. V was trimmed by 5 bases and J by 2 bases, leaving 10 bases between them. Per the germline V gene, CDR1 is SGHRS and CDR2 is YFSETQ. Using immunoSEQ multiplex PCR, the repertoire was profiled, and TCRdb retains in-frame clones only, with some absent. The table records roughly 74,000 clones, just under 85% of them present only once. The TCR sequence derives from a man in his sixties or seventies with acute or convalescent COVID-19. Specimen: peripheral blood. The chain combines TRBV5-1 with TRBJ2-5; D may be TRBD2 (5 bases). CDR3 DNA: TGCGCCAGCAGACTAGGAGAGCAAGAGACCCAGTACTTC. Amino acid sequence: CASRLGEQETQYF.